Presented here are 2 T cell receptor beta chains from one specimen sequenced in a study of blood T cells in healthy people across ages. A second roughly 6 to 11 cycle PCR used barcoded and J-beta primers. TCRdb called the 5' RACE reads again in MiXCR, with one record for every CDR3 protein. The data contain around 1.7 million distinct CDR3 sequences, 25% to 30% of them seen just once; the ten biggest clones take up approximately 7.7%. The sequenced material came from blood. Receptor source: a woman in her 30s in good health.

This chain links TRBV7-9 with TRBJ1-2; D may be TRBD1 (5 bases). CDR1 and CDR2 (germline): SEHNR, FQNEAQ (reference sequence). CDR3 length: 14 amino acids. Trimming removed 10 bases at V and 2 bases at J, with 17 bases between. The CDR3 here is CATPKGRWNYGYTF. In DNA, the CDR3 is TGTGCCACTCCGAAGGGACGTTGGAACTATGGCTACACCTTC.

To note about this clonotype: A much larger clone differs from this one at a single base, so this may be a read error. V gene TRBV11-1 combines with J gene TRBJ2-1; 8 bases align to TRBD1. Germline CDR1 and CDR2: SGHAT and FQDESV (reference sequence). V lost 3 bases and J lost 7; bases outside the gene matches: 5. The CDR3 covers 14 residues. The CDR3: CASSLGRDRNEQFF. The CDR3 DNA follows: TGTGCCAGCAGCTTGGGCAGGGACAGGAATGAGCAGTTCTTC.